The 25 T cell receptor beta chains below come from one sample, sequenced in a study of cytomegalovirus exposure and HLA in healthy donors (dated 2017 in TCRdb). The method behind the library was the immunoSEQ multiplex PCR assay. A mixture of 60 forward primers for TCR Vbeta segments and 13 reverse primers for TCR Jbeta segments was used in the multiplex PCR. TCRdb's version of the immuneACCESS table is confined to in-frame rearrangements and falls short of the full clone set. An unresolved V gene accounts for under half of the shortfall where checked; the remainder is of unknown origin. The sample table contains about 150,000 clones; only one count was recorded for roughly three quarters of them. The ten most abundant clones make up approximately 8% of the sample. Sequencing was done on a sample of PBMCs. The receptors originated from a man aged 25 to 40 in good health and CMV-seropositive.

The V and J genes are TRBV5-4 and TRBJ2-2; D is possibly TRBD1 (6 bases). In germline, CDR1 is SGHNT, CDR2 YYREEE (reference sequence). Trimming cost V 4 bases and J 0 bases, with 13 bases left between them. The CDR3 sequence is 16 residues long. CDR3 residues: CASSHRGGANTGELFF. DNA for the CDR3: TGTGCCAGCAGCCATCGAGGGGGAGCGAACACCGGGGAGCTGTTTTTT.

The genes are TRBV19 and TRBJ2-1; 13 bases map to TRBD2. V lost 9 bases to trimming and J lost 6 bases; unmatched junction nucleotides: 8. Germline loops: CDR1 LNHDA, CDR2 SQIVND (reference sequence). The CDR3 has 15 residues. CDR3 DNA sequence: TGTGCCAGCTCTACTAGCGGGGGGGCGGGCAATGAGCAGTTCTTC. Translation gives CASSTSGGAGNEQFF.

This chain joins TRBV19 and TRBJ2-2, with 10 bases lining up with TRBD2. CDR3 size: 16 residues. Per the germline V gene, CDR1 is LNHDA and CDR2 is SQIVND (reference sequence). The J segment lost 4 bases and the V segment lost 1 base, leaving 3 bases of the junction unmatched. CDR3 DNA sequence: TGTGCCAGTAGTATAGGGAGCGGGAGGGTCACCGGGGAGCTGTTTTTT. Translation: CASSIGSGRVTGELFF.

The chain employs TRBV4-3 and TRBJ1-1; D is uncertain. Trimming took 0 bases from V and 1 from J, leaving 9 bases between them. The CDR3 has 15 amino acids. Germline V gene lookup returns CDR1 LGHNA and CDR2 YSLEER. In nucleotides, the CDR3 is TGCGCCAGCAGCCAAGACCTTACAGCGAACACTGAAGCTTTCTTT. Translating it yields CASSQDLTANTEAFF.

The table lists this clone with a count of one. This rearrangement joins TRBV29-1 to TRBJ2-1; the D gene is possibly TRBD2 (5 bases). Germline assignment: CDR1 SQVTM and CDR2 ANQGSEA. The CDR3 has 12 amino acids. Between the trimmed V and J ends, which lost 5 bases and 5 bases, there was a span of 10 bases. This CDR3 is CSVSGYHNEQFF. CDR3 DNA sequence: TGCAGCGTTTCGGGGTACCACAATGAGCAGTTCTTC.

V gene TRBV27 combines with J gene TRBJ2-3; D is possibly TRBD2 (6 bases). This CDR3 has 16 amino acids. V was shortened by 4 bases and J by 2 bases, with 16 bases between the two germline ends. The V gene's germline CDR1 is MNHEY and CDR2 SMNVEV (reference sequence). Written as DNA, the CDR3 is TGTGCCAGCAGTTCTCGACTTGTACTAGCCACAGATACGCAGTATTTT. Translating it yields CASSSRLVLATDTQYF.

This chain connects TRBV5-1 to TRBJ2-5; D is uncertain. The CDR3 is made up of 15 amino acids. V lost 0 bases, J lost 4 bases, and 13 bases lay in between. CDR1 is SGHRS, CDR2 YFSETQ, per germline. CDR3 protein: CASSLERPARETQYF. The CDR3 DNA reads TGCGCCAGCAGCTTGGAGCGCCCCGCCCGAGAGACCCAGTACTTC.

The chain carries TRBV6-5 and TRBJ2-5; 7 positions match TRBD2. The V gene's germline CDR1 is MNHEY and CDR2 SVGAGI. The CDR3 is 14 residues long. Germline trimming cut 7 bases from V and 5 bases from J; bases unmatched to any gene: 10. This CDR3 reads CASTKTSPRETQYF. The CDR3 DNA reads TGTGCCAGCACCAAGACTAGCCCGAGGGAGACCCAGTACTTC.

This sequence joins TRBV5-1 and TRBJ2-5; 8 bases are a match to TRBD2. After removal of 4 bases from V and 3 bases from J, the junction contained 8 bases not matched to a gene. In germline, CDR1 is SGHRS, CDR2 YFSETQ. CDR3 length: 15 amino acids. CDR3 DNA: TGCGCCAGCAGCCCGGGGACTAGAGGGGAAGAGACCCAGTACTTC. It codes for CASSPGTRGEETQYF. Variable domain in full (rest from reference TRBV5-1 and TRBJ2-5): KAGVTQTPRYLIKTRGQQVTLSCSPISGHRSVSWYQQTPGQGLQFLFEYFSETQRNKGNFPGRFSGRQFSNSRSEMNVSTLELGDSALYLCASSPGTRGEETQYFGPGTRLLVL.

The V call is TRBV2, the J call TRBJ2-1; D ambiguous. The V gene lost 4 bases and the J gene lost 7 bases, with 14 bases spanning the gap. Germline values: CDR1 SNHLY, CDR2 FYNNEI. CDR3 length: 14 residues. This CDR3 reads CASSVKVARNEQFF. The DNA for the CDR3 is TGTGCCAGCAGTGTCAAGGTAGCAAGGAATGAGCAGTTCTTC.

The gene calls are TRBV28 and TRBJ1-5; possible D gene TRBD1, 6 bases. The length of the CDR3 is 13 residues. V was shortened by 6 bases and J by 5 bases, with 11 bases between the two germline ends. The V gene's germline CDR1 is MDHEN and CDR2 SYDVKM. For the CDR3, the DNA is TGTGCCAGCAGGGGGACACAAGATCAGCCCCAGCATTTT. Its protein is CASRGTQDQPQHF.

This clone was seen only once. The chain has TRBV19 and TRBJ2-7, with 9 nucleotides matching TRBD1. CDR3 length: 14 residues. CDR1 and CDR2 from the germline V gene are LNHDA and SQIVND (reference sequence). After removal of 11 bases from V and 3 bases from J, the junction contained 11 bases not matched to a gene. This CDR3 is CASKRDRANYEQYF. The DNA for the CDR3 is TGTGCCTCCAAGAGGGACAGGGCCAACTACGAGCAGTACTTC.

The rearrangement joins TRBV9 to TRBJ2-1, with 12 bases aligning to TRBD2. Germline V gives CDR1 SGDLS, CDR2 YYNGEE. The CDR3 loop spans 14 amino acids. Unmatched junction bases numbered 4, after V lost 4 bases and J lost 8 bases. CDR3 sequence (DNA): TGTGCCAGCAGCTCCCGACTAGCGGGAGATGAGCAGTTCTTC. Translated: CASSSRLAGDEQFF.

This chain uses TRBV5-6 with TRBJ1-2; TRBD1 aligns across 8 bases. The trim removed 3 bases at V and 4 bases at J, leaving 8 bases unmatched. This CDR3 has 15 amino acids. Per germline, CDR1 SGHDT and CDR2 YYEEEE. In nucleotides, the CDR3 is TGTGCCAGCAGCTCAATATTAACAGGGGGCTATGGCTACACCTTC. Its protein product is CASSSILTGGYGYTF.

V is TRBV13 and J is TRBJ2-1; TRBD1 aligns across 8 bases. Per the germline V gene, CDR1 is PRHDT and CDR2 is FYEKMQ (reference sequence). The CDR3 is 13 residues long. With 3 bases clipped from V and 9 bases from J, the junction kept 4 bases outside the gene matches. The CDR3 loop is CASSLQGAPEQFF. The CDR3 DNA reads as TGTGCCAGCAGCTTGCAGGGGGCCCCTGAGCAGTTCTTC. The full variable domain, completed using reference TRBV13 and TRBJ2-1, is AAGVIQSPRHLIKEKRETATLKCYPIPRHDTVYWYQQGPGQDPQFLISFYEKMQSDKGSIPDRFSAQQFSDYHSELNMSSLELGDSALYFCASSLQGAPEQFFGPGTRLTVL.

The V gene is TRBV7-2, the J gene TRBJ1-2; 9 bases align to TRBD1. The length of the CDR3 is 15 residues. Unmatched junction bases numbered 9, after V lost 5 bases and J lost 5 bases. Looked up from germline, CDR1 is SGHTA and CDR2 is FQGNSA. The CDR3 loop reads CASSPGTGFTYGYTF. For the CDR3, the DNA is TGTGCCAGCAGCCCAGGGACAGGGTTCACTTATGGCTACACCTTC.

V gene TRBV6-4 combines with J gene TRBJ1-1; TRBD1 is a possible D gene (5 bases). The CDR3 length is 13 residues. V lost 5 bases, J lost 0 bases, and 7 bases lay in between. CDR1 and CDR2 from the germline V gene are MRHNA and SNTAGT. CDR3 region: CASSLQVNTEAFF. The CDR3 region has the DNA TGTGCCAGCAGTTTACAGGTGAACACTGAAGCTTTCTTT.

This clone was seen a single time. The chain uses TRBV5-1 and TRBJ2-7; TRBD1 aligns across 9 bases. V was clipped by 5 bases and J by 0 bases; unmatched bases: 9. The CDR3 contains 16 residues. Germline-derived CDR1 and CDR2 are SGHRS and YFSETQ. The CDR3 region is CASRQGQGLLSYEQYF. In nucleotides, the CDR3 is TGCGCCAGCAGGCAGGGACAGGGATTACTCTCCTACGAGCAGTACTTC.

The V and J genes are TRBV6-5 and TRBJ2-5; 8 bases are shared with TRBD2. The V segment lost 6 bases and the J segment 11 bases; nucleotides outside the gene matches: 8. Germline assignment: CDR1 MNHEY and CDR2 SVGAGI. The CDR3 totals 12 residues. This CDR3 reads CASSVAGGGQYF. CDR3 bases: TGTGCCAGCAGCGTGGCGGGGGGTGGGCAGTACTTC.

The chain recombines TRBV5-4 with TRBJ1-1; tentative D call: TRBD1 (5 bases). The germline V gene has CDR1 SGHNT and CDR2 YYREEE (reference sequence). Trimming took 3 bases from V and 5 from J, leaving 17 bases between them. This CDR3 is built from 15 residues. The CDR3 sequence: CASSSPERGRTEAFF. CDR3 coding DNA: TGTGCCAGCAGCTCCCCCGAAAGGGGAAGGACTGAAGCTTTCTTT.

V gene TRBV7-9 combines with J gene TRBJ2-5; tentatively, D is TRBD1 (6 bases). CDR1 and CDR2 (germline): SEHNR, FQNEAQ (reference sequence). The V gene lost 7 bases and the J gene lost 2 bases, with 14 bases spanning the gap. This CDR3 has 14 amino acids. The CDR3 loop is CASISWGQQETQYF. CDR3 DNA: TGTGCCAGCATATCATGGGGGCAGCAAGAGACCCAGTACTTC.

This chain's CDR3 is CASSGQGGHEQYF. CDR3 bases: TGTGCCAGCAGTGGGCAGGGGGGCCACGAGCAGTACTTC. The chain recombines TRBV2 with TRBJ2-7; D is perhaps TRBD1 (7 bases). Trimming pared 4 bases from V and 5 bases from J, leaving 12 bases between. Germline CDR1 is SNHLY and CDR2 is FYNNEI. This CDR3 contains 13 residues.

The chain joins TRBV27 to TRBJ1-5, with D possibly matching TRBD1 (5 bases). This CDR3 is 12 amino acids long. CDR1 is MNHEY, CDR2 SMNVEV, per germline (reference sequence). V was pared by 4 bases and J by 7 bases, with 8 bases between. Here the CDR3 DNA reads TGTGCCAGCAGTTCGGGACTCCAGCCCCAGCATTTT. It yields the protein CASSSGLQPQHF.

This chain connects TRBV29-1 to TRBJ2-5; the match to TRBD1 covers 8 bases. The CDR3 contains 15 residues. The ends lost 7 bases at V and 2 bases at J; junction bases unmatched: 12. Germline V CDR1 and CDR2: SQVTM, ANQGSEA. Written as DNA, the CDR3 is TGCAGCGGGGGCGACAGGGGAGGAGGTCAAGAGACCCAGTACTTC. It yields the protein CSGGDRGGGQETQYF.

The rearrangement uses TRBV6-6 and TRBJ1-3; tentative D call: TRBD1 (5 bases). The CDR3 has 14 amino acids. Germline V CDR1 and CDR2: MNHNY, SVGAGI (reference sequence). V was cut by 6 bases and J by 0 bases, with 9 bases left in between. As DNA, the CDR3 is TGTGCCAGCAGCCCTGGGGCCTCTGGAAACACCATATATTTT. This translates into CASSPGASGNTIYF.